One sample yielded the 15 T cell receptor beta chains listed below, sequenced in a study of T cells in Graves' hyperthyroidism and ophthalmopathy. Amplification of TCR beta CDR3 regions used RNA as the template. A first-round RT-PCR of the TCR CDR3 used the HTBI primer set. TCRdb analysed the multiplex PCR reads with MiXCR anew, one entry per CDR3 protein. The table shows some 740,000 distinct CDR3 sequences, with around 15% occurring only once. The sample comprised blood. These receptors all come from a young woman with Graves' hyperthyroidism.

This clonotype was observed at least ten times. The genes are TRBV28 and TRBJ2-7, with D tentatively TRBD2 (6 bases). Germline loops: CDR1 MDHEN, CDR2 SYDVKM. V lost 3 bases and J 2 bases, leaving 17 bases between the germline ends. This CDR3 is built from 16 residues. CDR3 DNA sequence: TGTGCCAGCAGTTTGCCTCGGACTAAAACTACCTACGAGCAGTACTTC. It codes for CASSLPRTKTTYEQYF.

This clonotype was detected many times. CDR3 protein: CASSQYPGQGTYGYTF. Here the CDR3 DNA reads TGTGCCAGCAGCCAGTACCCGGGACAGGGGACCTATGGCTACACCTTC. The genes are TRBV3-1 and TRBJ1-2, with TRBD1 identical over 10 bases. Germline V CDR1 and CDR2: LGHDT, YNNKEL (reference sequence). The trim removed 3 bases at V and 4 bases at J, leaving 8 bases unmatched. The CDR3 has 16 amino acids.

As concerns this clonotype: One junction end disagrees with the germline gene, perhaps due to a read error. This rearrangement joins TRBV30 to TRBJ2-6; TRBD1 matches 7 bases. In germline, CDR1 is GTSNPN, CDR2 SVGIG (reference sequence). The CDR3 runs 15 residues. This CDR3 is CAWSYNRKGADVLTF. DNA of the CDR3: TGTGCCTGGAGTTACAACCGGAAGGGGGCCGACGTCCTGACTTTC. Full variable domain (missing parts from reference TRBV30 and TRBJ2-6): SQTIHQWPATLVQPVGSPLSLECTVEGTSNPNLYWYRQAAGRGLQLLFYSVGIGQISSEVPQNLSASRPQDRQFILSSKKLLLSDSGFYLCAWSYNRKGADVLTFGAGSRLTVL.

This clonotype was counted ten times or more. The chain carries TRBV7-6 and TRBJ2-1, with 8 bases aligning to TRBD2. V was clipped by 4 bases and J by 7 bases; unmatched bases: 12. Germline V lookup: CDR1 SGHVS, CDR2 FNYEAQ. This CDR3 region has 16 residues. CDR3 nucleotide sequence: TGTGCCAGCAGCTCGAGGGCTAGCGGGTTAACGAATGAGCAGTTCTTC. Its translation is CASSSRASGLTNEQFF.

This clonotype has a count of ten or more. Here the CDR3 reads CASGGLADLDTQYF. DNA of the CDR3: TGTGCCAGCGGGGGACTAGCGGACCTGGATACGCAGTATTTT. This chain connects TRBV6-2 or TRBV6-3 to TRBJ2-3, with TRBD2 matching over 11 bases. Germline CDR1 is MNHEY and CDR2 is SVGEGT. CDR3 size: 14 residues. Losses at the gene ends were 8 bases for V and 6 bases for J; bases not matched to a gene: 7.

The CDR3 DNA is TGTGCCAGCAGTGAAACCCTACGGCATAAGTTCTTC. Translation gives CASSETLRHKFF. The rearrangement joins TRBV6-1 to TRBJ2-1; D unresolved. CDR1 is MNHNS and CDR2 is SASEGT in the germline V gene. Trimming took 2 bases from V and 14 from J, leaving 13 bases between them. The CDR3 contains 12 residues.

In this sample, this clonotype turned up a few times. This chain connects TRBV28 to TRBJ2-7, with D perhaps matching TRBD1 (6 bases). This CDR3 region has 15 residues. Germline V gene sequence: CDR1 MDHEN, CDR2 SYDVKM. V was pared by 3 bases and J by 6 bases, with 18 bases between. The CDR3 sequence is CASSFQGRLLSEQYF. Written as DNA, the CDR3 is TGTGCCAGCAGTTTCCAGGGGCGCCTTTTGTCCGAGCAGTACTTC.

This clonotype was observed a handful of times. V usage is TRBV18 and J usage is TRBJ2-1, with 8 bases matching TRBD2. The CDR3 has 16 amino acids. V shed 3 bases, J shed 2 bases, and the junction held 6 bases outside the gene matches. The germline V gene has CDR1 KGHSH and CDR2 LQKENI. The CDR3 loop is CASSPGSGITYNEQFF. The DNA of the CDR3 is TGTGCCAGCTCACCGGGTAGCGGGATAACCTACAATGAGCAGTTCTTC.

The genes are TRBV7-9 and TRBJ1-4; unclear D gene. V was trimmed by 5 bases and J by 3 bases, leaving 19 bases between them. The germline V gene has CDR1 SEHNR and CDR2 FQNEAQ (reference sequence). The CDR3 totals 17 residues. DNA of the CDR3: TGTGCCAGCAGCCTATTTGGGGTCGCCACGGCTAATGAAAAACTGTTTTTT. Residues: CASSLFGVATANEKLFF.

The chain couples TRBV27 to TRBJ2-1; possible D gene TRBD2, 5 bases. Trimming left V 5 bases short and J 6 bases short, with 11 bases between. From germline, CDR1 is MNHEY and CDR2 SMNVEV (reference sequence). The CDR3 consists of 13 residues. The CDR3 DNA reads TGTGCCAGCAGTCTAATTACTAGCAATGAGCAGTTCTTC. Amino acid sequence: CASSLITSNEQFF.

The chain carries TRBV7-8 and TRBJ2-7, with D uncertain. The CDR3 consists of 14 residues. CDR1 is SGHVS and CDR2 is FQNEAQ in the germline V gene. The V end was cut by 2 bases, the J end by 5 bases, with 13 bases between. The CDR3 bases are TGTGCCAGCAGCTTATCAGATATTGCGGACGAGCAGTACTTC. Its translation: CASSLSDIADEQYF.

The chain combines TRBV6-1 with TRBJ1-2, with no clear D. Trimming took 8 bases from V and 6 from J, leaving 10 bases between them. Germline-derived CDR1 and CDR2 are MNHNS and SASEGT. The CDR3 runs to 11 residues. The CDR3 spells CASYSLDGYTF. The CDR3 bases are TGTGCCAGCTACAGTTTGGATGGCTACACCTTC.

This clonotype has just a few counts. The chain has TRBV18 and TRBJ1-3, with 9 bases lining up with TRBD1. The trim removed 2 bases at V and 2 bases at J, leaving 4 bases unmatched. This CDR3 is built from 16 residues. The V gene's germline CDR1 is KGHSH and CDR2 LQKENI. CDR3 loop: CASSPGDRVTGNTIYF. As DNA, the CDR3 is TGTGCCAGCTCACCAGGGGACAGGGTGACTGGAAACACCATATATTTT.

The sample holds many counts of this clonotype. The gene calls are TRBV6-2 or TRBV6-3 and TRBJ2-5; 8 bases are shared with TRBD2. With V trimmed by 2 bases and J by 2 bases, 22 bases remained unmatched. The CDR3 has 21 residues. Germline V gives CDR1 MNHEY, CDR2 SVGEGT. For the CDR3, the DNA is TGTGCCAGCAGTTACGGGCTAGGGGAGAGAGGGCGGGAGGTCCTTCAAGAGACCCAGTACTTC. Translated, it gives CASSYGLGERGREVLQETQYF.

This clonotype was picked up a small number of times. The rearrangement links TRBV30 to TRBJ2-6, with D uncertain. Germline V gene lookup returns CDR1 GTSNPN and CDR2 SVGIG (reference sequence). This CDR3 has 14 amino acids. V was clipped by 0 bases and J by 4 bases, with 7 bases between them. The CDR3 DNA follows: TGTGCCTGGAGTGTGGTTCCGGGGGCCAACGTCCTGACTTTC. The encoded protein is CAWSVVPGANVLTF.